This TCR beta chain originates from a study of control samples from healthy donors and cancer patients. Libraries were prepared by immunoSEQ multiplex PCR; TCRdb keeps only in-frame clonotypes and omits some of them. Here the sample spans some 77,000 clones, approximately 88% being singletons. V shed 0 bases and J shed 0 bases, with 15 bases lying between them. CDR1 is SGDLS and CDR2 is YYNGEE in the germline V gene. CDR3 length: 17 amino acids. The sample consisted of blood. This TCR was recovered from an older woman in good health. The chain recombines TRBV9 with TRBJ1-2; maybe TRBD1 (5 bases). The CDR3 coding sequence is TGTGCCAGCAGCGTAGGGGTCGGACAAAATCCTAACTATGGCTACACCTTC. It encodes CASSVGVGQNPNYGYTF.